The clone carrying this TCR beta chain was detected ten times or more. What it binds is not known. This record belongs to a study of T-cell reconstitution after alpha-beta-depleted transplantation in children. Study-level points and caveats: Most T-cell counts and diversity one year after the transplant came from T cells that were newly produced. About two months after transplant, alpha-beta T cells reportedly came from several hundred expanded graft clones. Some patients owed their high day-60 TCRbeta diversity to surviving recipient T cells and thymic progenitors.

Researchers prepared the TCRbeta library using unique molecular identifiers, the study reports. TCRdb analysed the PCR reads with MiXCR anew, one entry per CDR3 protein. The sample shows fewer than 750,000 distinct CDR3 sequences, roughly 24% of them seen only once. The sequence came from a boy younger than two who had a stem cell transplant for acute myeloid leukemia, so the T cells may come from the graft donor. The sample consisted of PBMCs, mostly from graft donor cells, taken 360 days after TCRalphabeta/CD19-depleted stem cell transplant.

CDR3 loop: CAISLKGQESSYEQYF. The CDR3 DNA is TGTGCCATCAGCTTGAAGGGACAGGAGAGCTCCTACGAGCAGTACTTC. This chain connects TRBV10-3 to TRBJ2-7; 8 bases fit TRBD1. In germline, CDR1 is ENHRY, CDR2 SYGVKD. The CDR3 is made up of 16 amino acids. The V segment lost 6 bases and the J segment 0 bases; nucleotides outside the gene matches: 10.